This TCR beta chain was sequenced during a study of CD8 T cells in Susac syndrome. V shed 3 bases, J shed 8 bases, and the junction held 12 bases outside the gene matches. Germline V gene lookup returns CDR1 LNHDA and CDR2 SQIVND (reference sequence). This CDR3 is built from 16 residues. Reverse transcription used roughly 0.45 to 1 ug RNA and random hexamers. TCRdb redid the calling of the immunoSEQ multiplex PCR reads with MiXCR, one entry per CDR3 protein. In the table there are some 100,000 distinct CDR3 sequences, 80% to 95% of which are singletons. Source material: CD4+ T cells from PBMCs. The chain combines TRBV19 with TRBJ1-2, with 10 bases identical to TRBD1. This receptor was taken from a human donor in good health. The CDR3: CASSITGTGDRQGYTF. CDR3 in DNA: TGTGCCAGTAGTATTACCGGGACAGGGGACCGTCAGGGCTACACCTTC.